This record covers a single T cell receptor beta chain. As yet, its antigen is unknown. The source of the sample is a study of beta chain features in type 1 diabetes. Every isolated RNA sample was fully reverse transcribed, so sequencing captured expressed TCRB transcripts. Sequencing used immunoSEQ multiplex PCR; TCRdb keeps in-frame clones, though not all of them. Here the sample spans 400,000 to 600,000 clones, roughly 30% being singletons. General study points: Among patients, naive, central memory and Treg TCRB repertoires appeared more similar than among healthy donors. Reduced insertions and increased deletions marked VDJ junctions in type 1 diabetes patients.

The CDR3 runs to 16 residues. Germline-derived CDR1 and CDR2 are GTSNPN and SVGIG (reference sequence). V was pared by 0 bases and J by 4 bases, with 4 bases of the junction left unmatched. This sequence joins TRBV30 and TRBJ2-5, with TRBD2 matching over 14 bases. Input material: naive CD4+ T cells from blood. This receptor was identified in a man in his late teens or twenties in good health. CDR3 nucleotide sequence: TGTGCCTGGAGTGTACGGACTAGCGGGAGGACAGAGACCCAGTACTTC. Amino acid sequence: CAWSVRTSGRTETQYF.